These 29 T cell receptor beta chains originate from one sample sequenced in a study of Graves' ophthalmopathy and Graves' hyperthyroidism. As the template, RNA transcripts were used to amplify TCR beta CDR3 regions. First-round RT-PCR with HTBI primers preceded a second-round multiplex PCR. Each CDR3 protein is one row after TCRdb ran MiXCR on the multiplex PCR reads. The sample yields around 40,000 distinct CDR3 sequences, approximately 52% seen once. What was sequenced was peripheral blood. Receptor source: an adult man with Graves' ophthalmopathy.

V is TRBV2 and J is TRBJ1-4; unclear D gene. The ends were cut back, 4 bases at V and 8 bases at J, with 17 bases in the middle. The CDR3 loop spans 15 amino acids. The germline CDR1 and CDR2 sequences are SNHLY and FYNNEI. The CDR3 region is CASSGEPGEAEKLFF. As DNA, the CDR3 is TGTGCCAGCAGTGGTGAGCCCGGGGAGGCCGAAAAACTGTTTTTT.

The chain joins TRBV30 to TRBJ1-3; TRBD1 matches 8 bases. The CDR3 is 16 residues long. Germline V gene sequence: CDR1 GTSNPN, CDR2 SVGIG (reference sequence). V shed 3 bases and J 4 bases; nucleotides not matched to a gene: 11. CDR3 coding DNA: TGTGCCTGGAGAGTTTTGGCAGGGGGCGCGGGAAACACCATATATTTT. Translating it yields CAWRVLAGGAGNTIYF.

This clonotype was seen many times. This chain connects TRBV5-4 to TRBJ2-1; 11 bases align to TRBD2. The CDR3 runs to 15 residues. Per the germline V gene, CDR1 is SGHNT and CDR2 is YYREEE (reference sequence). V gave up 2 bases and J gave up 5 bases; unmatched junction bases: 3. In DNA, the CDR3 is TGTGCCAGCAGCTTACTAGCGGGGGCAAACAATGAGCAGTTCTTC. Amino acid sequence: CASSLLAGANNEQFF.

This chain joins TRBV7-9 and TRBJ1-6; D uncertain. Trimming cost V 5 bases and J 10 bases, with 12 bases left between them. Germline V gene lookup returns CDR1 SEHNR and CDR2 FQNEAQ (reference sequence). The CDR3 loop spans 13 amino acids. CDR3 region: CASSPHLESPLHF. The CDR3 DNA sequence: TGTGCCAGCAGCCCTCACCTCGAATCACCCCTCCACTTT.

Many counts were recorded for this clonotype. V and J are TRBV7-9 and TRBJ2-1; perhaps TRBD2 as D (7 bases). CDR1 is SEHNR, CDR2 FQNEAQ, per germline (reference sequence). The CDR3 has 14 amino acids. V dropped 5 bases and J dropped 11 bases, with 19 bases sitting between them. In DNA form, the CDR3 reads TGTGCCAGCAGCCTTGGGGGGGCACTAGCGAAGCAGTTCTTC. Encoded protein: CASSLGGALAKQFF. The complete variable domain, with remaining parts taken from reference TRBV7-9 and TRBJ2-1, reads DTGVSQNPRHKITKRGQNVTFRCDPISEHNRLYWYRQTLGQGPEFLTYFQNEAQLEKSRLLSDRFSAERPKGSFSTLEIQRTEQGDSAMYLCASSLGGALAKQFFGPGTRLTVL.

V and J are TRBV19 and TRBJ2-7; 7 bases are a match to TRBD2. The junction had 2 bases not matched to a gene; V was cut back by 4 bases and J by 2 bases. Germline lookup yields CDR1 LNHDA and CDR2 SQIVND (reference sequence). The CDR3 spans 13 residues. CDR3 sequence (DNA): TGTGCCAGTAGTACCAGCGGGACCTACGAGCAGTACTTC. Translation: CASSTSGTYEQYF.

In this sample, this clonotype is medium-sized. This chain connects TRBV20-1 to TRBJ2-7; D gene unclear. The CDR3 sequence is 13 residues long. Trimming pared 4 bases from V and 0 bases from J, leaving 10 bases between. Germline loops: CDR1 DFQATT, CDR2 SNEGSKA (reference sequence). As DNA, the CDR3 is TGCAGTGCTACCCCCGACACCTCCTACGAGCAGTACTTC. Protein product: CSATPDTSYEQYF.

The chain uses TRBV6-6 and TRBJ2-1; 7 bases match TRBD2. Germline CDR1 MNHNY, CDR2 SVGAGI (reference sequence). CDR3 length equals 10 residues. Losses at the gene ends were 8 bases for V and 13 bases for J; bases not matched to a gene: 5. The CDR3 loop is CASGRAEQFF. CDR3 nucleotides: TGTGCCAGCGGGAGGGCCGAACAGTTCTTC.

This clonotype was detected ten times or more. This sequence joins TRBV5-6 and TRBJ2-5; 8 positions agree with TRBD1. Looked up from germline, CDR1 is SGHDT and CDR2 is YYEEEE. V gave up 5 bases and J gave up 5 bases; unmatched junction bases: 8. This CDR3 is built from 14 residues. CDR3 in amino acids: CASSQYRGTETQYF. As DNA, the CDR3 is TGTGCCAGCAGTCAATACAGGGGGACGGAGACCCAGTACTTC.

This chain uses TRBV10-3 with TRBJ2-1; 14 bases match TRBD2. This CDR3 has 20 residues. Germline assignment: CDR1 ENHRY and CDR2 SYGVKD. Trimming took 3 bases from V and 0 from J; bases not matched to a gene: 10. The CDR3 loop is CAISDPPGLAGVSSYNEQFF. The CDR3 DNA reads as TGTGCCATCAGTGACCCGCCGGGACTAGCGGGAGTTAGCTCCTACAATGAGCAGTTCTTC.

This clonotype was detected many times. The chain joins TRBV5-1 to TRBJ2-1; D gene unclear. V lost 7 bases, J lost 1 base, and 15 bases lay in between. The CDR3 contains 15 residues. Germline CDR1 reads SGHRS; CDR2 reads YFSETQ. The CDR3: CASGSPVGSYNEQFF. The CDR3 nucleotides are TGCGCCAGCGGATCACCAGTCGGTTCCTACAATGAGCAGTTCTTC.

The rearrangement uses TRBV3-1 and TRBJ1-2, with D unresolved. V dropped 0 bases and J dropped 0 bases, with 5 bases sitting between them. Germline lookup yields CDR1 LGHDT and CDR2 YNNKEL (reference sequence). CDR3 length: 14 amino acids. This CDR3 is CASSQDDTNYGYTF. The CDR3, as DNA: TGTGCCAGCAGCCAAGACGACACTAACTATGGCTACACCTTC.

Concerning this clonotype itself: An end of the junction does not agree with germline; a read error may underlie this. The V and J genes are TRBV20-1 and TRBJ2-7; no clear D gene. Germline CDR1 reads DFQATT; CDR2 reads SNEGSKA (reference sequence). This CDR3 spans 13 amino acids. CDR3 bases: TGCAGTGCTAGAGATGCGTTCTCCCACGAGCAGTACTTC. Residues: CSARDAFSHEQYF.

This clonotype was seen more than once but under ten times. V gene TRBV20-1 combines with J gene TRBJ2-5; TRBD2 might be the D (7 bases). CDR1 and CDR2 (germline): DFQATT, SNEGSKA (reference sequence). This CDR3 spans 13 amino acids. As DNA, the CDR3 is TGCGGGTGTGATGGGGGGGCGGGGGAGACCCAGTACTTC. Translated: CGCDGGAGETQYF.

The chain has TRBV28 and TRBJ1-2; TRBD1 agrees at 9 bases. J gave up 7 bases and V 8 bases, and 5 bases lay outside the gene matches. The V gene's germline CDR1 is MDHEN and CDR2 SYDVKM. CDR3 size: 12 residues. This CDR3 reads CASVQGAGGYTF. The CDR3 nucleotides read TGTGCCAGCGTACAGGGGGCAGGTGGCTACACCTTC.

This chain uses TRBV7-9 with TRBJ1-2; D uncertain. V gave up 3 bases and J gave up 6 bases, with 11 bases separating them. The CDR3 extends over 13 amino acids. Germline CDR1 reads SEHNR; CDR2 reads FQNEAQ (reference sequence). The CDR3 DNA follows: TGTGCCAGCAGCTTCCTGGGCAGCAATGGCTACACCTTC. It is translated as CASSFLGSNGYTF.

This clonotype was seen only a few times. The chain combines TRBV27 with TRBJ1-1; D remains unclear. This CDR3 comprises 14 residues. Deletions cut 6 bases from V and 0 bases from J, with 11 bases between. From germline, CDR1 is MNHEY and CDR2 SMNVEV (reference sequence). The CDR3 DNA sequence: TGTGCCAGCAGCCCAGGCCCTATGAACACTGAAGCTTTCTTT. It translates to CASSPGPMNTEAFF.

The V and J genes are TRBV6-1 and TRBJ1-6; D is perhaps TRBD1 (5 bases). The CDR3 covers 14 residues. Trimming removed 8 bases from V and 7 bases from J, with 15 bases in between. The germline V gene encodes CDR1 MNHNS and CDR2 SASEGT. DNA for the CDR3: TGTGCCAGCTGGGACGGAAATAAGAATTCACCCCTCCACTTT. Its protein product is CASWDGNKNSPLHF.

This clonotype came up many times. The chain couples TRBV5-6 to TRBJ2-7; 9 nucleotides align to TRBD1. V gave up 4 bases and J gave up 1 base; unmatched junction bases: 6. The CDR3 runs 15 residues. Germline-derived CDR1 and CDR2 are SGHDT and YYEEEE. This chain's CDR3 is CASSPGTGNSYEQYV. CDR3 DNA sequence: TGTGCCAGCAGCCCCGGGACAGGGAATTCCTACGAGCAGTACGTC.

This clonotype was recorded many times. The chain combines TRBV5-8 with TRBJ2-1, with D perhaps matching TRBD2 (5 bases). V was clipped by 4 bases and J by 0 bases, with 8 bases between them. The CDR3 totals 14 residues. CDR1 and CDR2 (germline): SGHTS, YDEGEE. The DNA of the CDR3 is TGTGCCAGCAGCCGGAGGAGCTCCTACAATGAGCAGTTCTTC. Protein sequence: CASSRRSSYNEQFF.

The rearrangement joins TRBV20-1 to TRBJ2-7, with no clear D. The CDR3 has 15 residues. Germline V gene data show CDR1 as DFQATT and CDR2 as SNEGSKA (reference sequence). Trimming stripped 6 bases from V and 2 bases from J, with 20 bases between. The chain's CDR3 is CSADPRERPAYEQYV. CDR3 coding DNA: TGCAGTGCGGACCCTAGGGAACGGCCAGCCTACGAGCAGTACGTC.

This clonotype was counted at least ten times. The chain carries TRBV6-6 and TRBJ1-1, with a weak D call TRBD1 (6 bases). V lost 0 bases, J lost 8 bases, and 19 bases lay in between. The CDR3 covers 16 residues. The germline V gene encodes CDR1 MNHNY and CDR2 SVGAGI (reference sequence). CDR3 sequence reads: CASSYSFYTRTEEAFF. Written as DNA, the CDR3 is TGTGCCAGCAGTTACTCGTTTTACACAAGGACAGAGGAAGCTTTCTTT.

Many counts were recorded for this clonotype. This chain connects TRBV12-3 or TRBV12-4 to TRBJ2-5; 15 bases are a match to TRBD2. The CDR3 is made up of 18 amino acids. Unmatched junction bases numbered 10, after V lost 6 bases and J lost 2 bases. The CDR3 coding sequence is TGTGCCAGCAGCAACCTCTTTGGACTAGCGGGAGGGCAAGAGACCCAGTACTTC. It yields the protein CASSNLFGLAGGQETQYF.

In DNA, the CDR3 is TGTGCCAGCAGCTTACAGGGTAACACCGGGGAGCTGTACGTC. It translates to CASSLQGNTGELYV. V and J are TRBV11-2 and TRBJ2-7; D tentatively fits TRBD1 or TRBD2 (5 bases each). Germline-derived CDR1 and CDR2 are SGHAT and FQNNGV. The CDR3 contains 14 residues.

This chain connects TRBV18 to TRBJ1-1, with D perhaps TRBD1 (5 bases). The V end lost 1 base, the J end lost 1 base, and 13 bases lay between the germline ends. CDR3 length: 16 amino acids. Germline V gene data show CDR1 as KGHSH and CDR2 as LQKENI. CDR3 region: CASSPRGYSWNTEAFF. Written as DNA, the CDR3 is TGTGCCAGCTCACCACGGGGGTATTCGTGGAACACTGAAGCTTTCTTT.

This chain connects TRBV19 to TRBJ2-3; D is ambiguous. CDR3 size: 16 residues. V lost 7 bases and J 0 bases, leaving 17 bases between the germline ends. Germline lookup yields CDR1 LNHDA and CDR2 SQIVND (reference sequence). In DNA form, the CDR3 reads TGTGCCAGTATGGGGTCGGGTTGGCCAAGCACAGATACGCAGTATTTT. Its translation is CASMGSGWPSTDTQYF.

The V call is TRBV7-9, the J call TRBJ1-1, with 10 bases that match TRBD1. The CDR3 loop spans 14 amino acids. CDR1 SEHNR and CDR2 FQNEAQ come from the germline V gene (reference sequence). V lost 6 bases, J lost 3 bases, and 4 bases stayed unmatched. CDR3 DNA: TGTGCCAGCAGTCGGACAGGGGGGGACACTGAAGCTTTCTTT. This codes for CASSRTGGDTEAFF.

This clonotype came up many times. Here the CDR3 DNA reads TGTGCCAGCAGCGGATGGGACTTCTACAATGAGCAGTTCTTC. It codes for CASSGWDFYNEQFF. The J gene is TRBJ2-1, the V gene TRBV11-2; tentative D call: TRBD2 (6 bases). Germline V lookup: CDR1 SGHAT, CDR2 FQNNGV. V was trimmed by 5 bases and J by 3 bases, leaving 11 bases between them. The CDR3 spans 14 residues.

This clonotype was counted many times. The CDR3 DNA sequence: TGTGCCAGCAGAGACCGGGACGACAATGGCTACACCTTC. It codes for CASRDRDDNGYTF. This chain connects TRBV5-6 to TRBJ1-2, with D possibly TRBD1 on 5 matching bases. Trimming left V 5 bases short and J 6 bases short, with 14 bases between. The CDR3 is 13 amino acids. The germline V gene encodes CDR1 SGHDT and CDR2 YYEEEE.